This T cell receptor (beta chain) was sequenced during a study of T cells after yellow fever vaccination. This clonotype came up a few times. Its antigen is still unknown. General study findings and limits: Reappearance after the booster was observed for most primary-vaccination clones (roughly 97% CD4, over 70% CD8). Weaker overall, the secondary response nonetheless peaked faster (day 5 versus 15).

Synthesis of TCR cDNA relied on 5'RACE template switching, which attached a universal primer site and UMIs. TCRdb redid the calling of the 5' RACE reads with MiXCR, one entry per CDR3 protein. The table shows 300,000 to 400,000 distinct CDR3 sequences, with roughly 8.3% occurring only once. This CDR3 has 12 amino acids. The J segment lost 8 bases and the V segment lost 6 bases, leaving 4 bases of the junction unmatched. Germline-derived CDR1 and CDR2 are SQVTM and ANQGSEA. The source material was PBMCs, sampled about 49 days after the first yellow fever vaccination. The chain links TRBV29-1 to TRBJ2-2; 9 bases agree with TRBD1. The receptor was isolated from a man between 18 and 35 years old who received the YFV17D yellow fever vaccine. The CDR3 sequence is CSVGTGTGELFF. The CDR3 nucleotides are TGCAGCGTGGGGACAGGGACTGGGGAGCTGTTTTTT.